The 19 T cell receptor beta chains presented below share a single source sample, sequenced in a study of shared clonotypes between healthy human individuals (dated by TCRdb to 2020 to 2021). For the CD8 naive samples, CD45RO-negative cells were positively selected for CCR7, yielding a CD45RA+CCR7+ population from which TemRA cells were excluded. Library preparation used the immunoSEQ multiplex PCR assay. TCRdb stores this immuneACCESS table with in-frame sequences only. Part of the clones is absent; in the studies checked, under half of the shortfall reflects unresolved V genes, and no reason is known for the rest. In all, the sample holds 700,000 to 950,000 clones, and about 96% of those were seen once. The ten top clones hold less than 0.3% of the sample. Material: naive CD8+ T cells sorted from blood. The sample's cell subset or site label, decoded: CD45RA+CCR7+. The receptor set was obtained from a man younger than 45 in good health.

This clone was counted only a few times. V gene TRBV13 combines with J gene TRBJ1-1, with D possibly TRBD1 on 5 matching bases. From germline, CDR1 is PRHDT and CDR2 FYEKMQ (reference sequence). V was pared by 5 bases and J by 4 bases, with 8 bases between. This CDR3 is 12 amino acids long. The CDR3 sequence: CASSRQGTEAFF. DNA of the CDR3: TGTGCCAGCAGCCGTCAGGGCACTGAAGCTTTCTTT.

This chain uses TRBV6-1 with TRBJ2-1; D may be TRBD2 (6 bases). The CDR3 loop spans 14 amino acids. Germline lookup yields CDR1 MNHNS and CDR2 SASEGT. With 5 bases removed from V and 8 bases from J, the gap between germline ends came to 16 bases. The CDR3 protein is CASSLPWDFDEQFF. The CDR3 DNA is TGTGCCAGCAGTTTACCCTGGGACTTCGATGAGCAGTTCTTC.

This chain uses TRBV5-1 with TRBJ2-1, with 10 bases fitting TRBD1. The CDR3 totals 16 residues. Germline-derived CDR1 and CDR2 are SGHRS and YFSETQ. V was pared by 3 bases and J by 1 base, with 4 bases of the junction left unmatched. Here the CDR3 DNA reads TGCGCCAGCAGCTCCCGACAGGGGGCGTCCTACAATGAGCAGTTCTTC. Amino acids: CASSSRQGASYNEQFF.

The rearrangement links TRBV10-2 to TRBJ2-7; TRBD1 is a possible D gene (6 bases). The CDR3 runs 16 residues. Deletions cut 2 bases from V and 7 bases from J, with 21 bases between. Germline V gene lookup returns CDR1 WSHSY and CDR2 SAAADI. The CDR3 is CASSETRGASLGEQYF. For the CDR3, the DNA is TGCGCCAGCAGTGAGACCAGGGGAGCTAGCTTGGGGGAGCAGTACTTC.

The chain couples TRBV29-1 to TRBJ2-1; D is possibly TRBD1 or TRBD2 (5 bases each). The V end was cut by 6 bases, the J end by 9 bases, with 18 bases between. Germline V CDR1 and CDR2: SQVTM, ANQGSEA. This CDR3 region has 13 residues. The CDR3 reads CSVQSPGLGEQFF. CDR3 nucleotides: TGCAGCGTCCAGAGCCCGGGGCTAGGTGAGCAGTTCTTC.

The chain's CDR3 is CASSLQGAGTGELFF. CDR3 nucleotide sequence: TGTGCCAGCAGTCTACAGGGGGCGGGCACCGGGGAGCTGTTTTTT. The genes are TRBV27 and TRBJ2-2, with 9 positions matching TRBD1. Germline CDR1 MNHEY, CDR2 SMNVEV (reference sequence). The CDR3 is made up of 15 amino acids. The V gene end was trimmed by 5 bases and the J gene end by 4 bases; junction bases not matched to a gene: 5.

Points on this clone: Different DNA sequences within this sample yield the same CDR3. This chain uses TRBV5-1 with TRBJ2-7; D uncertain. The CDR3 spans 13 residues. Germline CDR1 SGHRS, CDR2 YFSETQ. V was cut by 0 bases and J by 1 base, with 5 bases left in between. This CDR3 reads CASSLGQSYEQYF. In nucleotides, the CDR3 is TGCGCCAGCAGCTTGGGTCAGTCCTACGAGCAGTACTTC.

This clone showed up just a few times. V usage is TRBV27 and J usage is TRBJ1-5; the D is unclear. V was trimmed by 1 base and J by 6 bases, leaving 7 bases between them. From germline, CDR1 is MNHEY and CDR2 SMNVEV (reference sequence). This CDR3 spans 13 amino acids. The CDR3, as DNA: TGTGCCAGCAGTTTATATTACGCTCAGCCCCAGCATTTT. Its translation is CASSLYYAQPQHF.

Concerning this clone itself: The same CDR3 can be traced to other DNA sequences in this sample. This chain connects TRBV5-5 to TRBJ2-7; D unresolved. This CDR3 region has 14 residues. Germline V gene data show CDR1 as SGHKS and CDR2 as YYEKEE (reference sequence). Trimming shortened V by 0 bases and J by 0 bases, and 7 bases separated the two germline ends. The CDR3 nucleotides read TGTGCCAGCAGCTTGGGACTCGGCTCCTACGAGCAGTACTTC. Translation: CASSLGLGSYEQYF. The entire variable domain, with the rest obtained from reference TRBV5-5 and TRBJ2-7, is as follows: DAGVTQSPTHLIKTRGQQVTLRCSPISGHKSVSWYQQVLGQGPQFIFQYYEKEERGRGNFPDRFSARQFPNYSSELNVNALLLGDSALYLCASSLGLGSYEQYFGPGTRLTVT.

The chain has TRBV28 and TRBJ2-5; D is ambiguous. The CDR3 spans 13 residues. The germline V gene encodes CDR1 MDHEN and CDR2 SYDVKM. V lost 7 bases and J lost 5, with 14 bases in between. The DNA for the CDR3 is TGTGCCAGCACCCCCCTGCTTTTGGAGACCCAGTACTTC. This codes for CASTPLLLETQYF.

This clone showed up just once. Other DNA sequences in this specimen translate into the identical CDR3. V and J are TRBV9 and TRBJ1-1; D remains unclear. Trimming took off 4 bases at V and 4 bases at J, with 11 bases between the two ends. The CDR3 runs 13 residues. The germline V gene encodes CDR1 SGDLS and CDR2 YYNGEE. In DNA form, the CDR3 reads TGTGCCAGCAGCCCACCACGTGGCACTGAAGCTTTCTTT. Translating it yields CASSPPRGTEAFF.

This clone was seen just once. The chain joins TRBV29-1 to TRBJ2-7; D is unresolved. Germline assignment: CDR1 SQVTM and CDR2 ANQGSEA. The V end lost 5 bases, the J end lost 2 bases, and 10 bases lay between the germline ends. This CDR3 contains 12 residues. DNA for the CDR3: TGCAGCGTTATGCCCGCAACCTACGAGCAGTACTTC. It yields the protein CSVMPATYEQYF.

J is TRBJ1-1 and V is TRBV29-1, with unresolved D. The CDR3 is made up of 12 amino acids. V was clipped by 5 bases and J by 4 bases, with 11 bases between them. From germline, CDR1 is SQVTM and CDR2 ANQGSEA. The DNA of the CDR3 is TGCAGCGTTTTGTATATGGGCACTGAAGCTTTCTTT. Translating it yields CSVLYMGTEAFF. Looking up the rest from reference TRBV29-1 and TRBJ1-1 gives the full variable domain: SAVISQKPSRDICQRGTSLTIQCQVDSQVTMMFWYRQQPGQSLTLIATANQGSEATYESGFVIDKFPISRPNLTFSTLTVSNMSPEDSSIYLCSVLYMGTEAFFGQGTRLTVV.

The chain combines TRBV6-1 with TRBJ2-1, with TRBD2 as a possible D gene (5 bases). The V and J ends lost 1 base and 12 bases respectively, with 10 bases between them. The CDR3 has 12 amino acids. Germline V lookup: CDR1 MNHNS, CDR2 SASEGT. The CDR3 DNA reads TGTGCCAGCAGTGAAGGAGGGCTTGGGCAGTTCTTC. This encodes CASSEGGLGQFF.

J is TRBJ2-2 and V is TRBV28, with TRBD2 as a possible D gene (5 bases). Germline V gene data show CDR1 as MDHEN and CDR2 as SYDVKM. Between the trimmed V and J ends, which lost 2 bases and 4 bases, there was a span of 5 bases. The CDR3 is made up of 13 amino acids. The CDR3 loop reads CASSLRGTGELFF. The DNA for the CDR3 is TGTGCCAGCAGTTTACGGGGCACCGGGGAGCTGTTTTTT.

This clone was seen just once. J is TRBJ1-1 and V is TRBV11-2, with D possibly matching TRBD1 (5 bases). The length of the CDR3 is 14 residues. Germline assignment: CDR1 SGHAT and CDR2 FQNNGV. The V end lost 1 base, the J end lost 1 base, and 7 bases lay between the germline ends. This CDR3 reads CASSLATGNTEAFF. DNA of the CDR3: TGTGCCAGCAGCTTAGCCACAGGGAACACTGAAGCTTTCTTT. The whole variable domain, filled in from reference TRBV11-2 and TRBJ1-1, reads EAGVAQSPRYKIIEKRQSVAFWCNPISGHATLYWYQQILGQGPKLLIQFQNNGVVDDSQLPKDRFSAERLKGVDSTLKIQPAKLEDSAVYLCASSLATGNTEAFFGQGTRLTVV.

This clone was recorded once. Written as DNA, the CDR3 is TGTGCCAGCAGCCGTCGGGGTTCTAGCACAGATACGCAGTATTTT. It is translated as CASSRRGSSTDTQYF. V usage is TRBV11-2 and J usage is TRBJ2-3, with D maybe TRBD2 (5 bases). Trimming left V 5 bases short and J 0 bases short, with 12 bases between. The V gene's germline CDR1 is SGHAT and CDR2 FQNNGV. CDR3 length equals 15 residues.

The chain joins TRBV11-2 to TRBJ1-2; D is unresolved. Germline CDR1 is SGHAT and CDR2 is FQNNGV. There are 13 residues in the CDR3. Trimming pared 4 bases from V and 6 bases from J, leaving 12 bases between. The CDR3 DNA reads TGTGCCAGCAGCTCCCCGGGCAGACATGGCTACACCTTC. It yields the protein CASSSPGRHGYTF.

J is TRBJ2-3 and V is TRBV5-4; tentative D call: TRBD1 (5 bases). The CDR3 runs 16 residues. V was trimmed by 5 bases and J by 1 base, leaving 17 bases between them. Looked up from germline, CDR1 is SGHNT and CDR2 is YYREEE (reference sequence). Here the CDR3 reads CASSPATGVRTDTQYF. The CDR3 region has the DNA TGTGCCAGCAGTCCCGCAACAGGAGTCCGCACAGATACGCAGTATTTT.